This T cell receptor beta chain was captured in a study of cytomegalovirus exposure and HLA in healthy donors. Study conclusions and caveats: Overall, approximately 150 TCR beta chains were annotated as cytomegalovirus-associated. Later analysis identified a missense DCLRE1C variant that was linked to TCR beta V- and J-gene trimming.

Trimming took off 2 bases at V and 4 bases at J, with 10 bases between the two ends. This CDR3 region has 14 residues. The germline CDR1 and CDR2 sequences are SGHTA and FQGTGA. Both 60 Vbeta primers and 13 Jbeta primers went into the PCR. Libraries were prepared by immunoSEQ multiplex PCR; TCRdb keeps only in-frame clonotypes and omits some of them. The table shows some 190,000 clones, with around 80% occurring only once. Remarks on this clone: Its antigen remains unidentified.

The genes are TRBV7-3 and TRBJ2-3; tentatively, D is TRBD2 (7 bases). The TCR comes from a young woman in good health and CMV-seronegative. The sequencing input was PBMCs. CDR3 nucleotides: TGTGCCAGCAGCTTATCGGGGGGCTCAGATACGCAGTATTTT. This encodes CASSLSGGSDTQYF.